This T cell receptor beta chain derives from a study of CD8 T cells in Susac syndrome. The ends were cut back, 6 bases at V and 3 bases at J, with 12 bases in the middle. This CDR3 is 14 amino acids long. Germline CDR1 reads LGHDT; CDR2 reads YNNKEL (reference sequence). RNA amounts of about 0.45 to 1 ug underwent reverse transcription with random hexamers. Via MiXCR, TCRdb re-called the immunoSEQ multiplex PCR reads, giving one row per CDR3 protein. The sample consists of 150,000 to 250,000 distinct CDR3 sequences, nearly 95% of them appearing once. This chain links TRBV3-1 with TRBJ1-5, with D uncertain. The sample consisted of CD4+ T cells from PBMCs. The receptor's source is a human donor with multiple sclerosis. For the CDR3, the DNA is TGTGCCAGCAGTTCTGGGTCCCACAATCAGCCCCAGCATTTT. Its translation is CASSSGSHNQPQHF.